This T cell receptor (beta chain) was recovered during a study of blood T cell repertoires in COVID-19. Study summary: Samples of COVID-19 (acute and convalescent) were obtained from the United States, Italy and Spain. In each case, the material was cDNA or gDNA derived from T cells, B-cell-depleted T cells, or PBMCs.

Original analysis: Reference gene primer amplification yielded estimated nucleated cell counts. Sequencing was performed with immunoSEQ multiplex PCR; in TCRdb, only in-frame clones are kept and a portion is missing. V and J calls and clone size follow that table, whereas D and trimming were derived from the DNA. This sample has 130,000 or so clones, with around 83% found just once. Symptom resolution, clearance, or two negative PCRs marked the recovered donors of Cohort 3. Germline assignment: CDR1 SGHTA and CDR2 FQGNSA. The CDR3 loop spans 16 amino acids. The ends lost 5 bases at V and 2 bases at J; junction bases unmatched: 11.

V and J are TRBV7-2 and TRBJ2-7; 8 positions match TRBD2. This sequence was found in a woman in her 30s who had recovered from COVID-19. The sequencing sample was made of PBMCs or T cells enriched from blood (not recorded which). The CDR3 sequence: CASSLQLSGLAYEQYF. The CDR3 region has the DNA TGTGCCAGCAGCCTCCAACTCTCGGGACTAGCCTACGAGCAGTACTTC.